This T cell receptor beta chain was captured by sequencing in a study of cytomegalovirus exposure and HLA in healthy donors. V lost 7 bases, J lost 4 bases, and 13 bases lay in between. This CDR3 comprises 14 residues. The germline V gene has CDR1 MNHEY and CDR2 SVGAGI. Primers for the PCR totalled 60 Vbeta and 13 Jbeta. Clones were read by immunoSEQ multiplex PCR, and TCRdb kept only the in-frame ones, dropping some. The data show under 200,000 clones, with about 80% seen just once and 1% held by the top ten. This TCR was recovered from a woman in her forties or fifties in good health and CMV-seropositive. Sequenced input: PBMCs. V and J are TRBV6-5 and TRBJ2-2; TRBD1 is a possible D gene (6 bases). CDR3 residues: CASTPDRRTGELFF. DNA of the CDR3: TGTGCCAGCACCCCGGACAGACGCACCGGGGAGCTGTTTTTT.